This T cell receptor (beta chain) appears in the sequencing data of a study of post-analysis software for immune sequencing data. Study information: Recorded disease courses covered relapsing-remitting, secondary progressive and progressive-relapsing multiple sclerosis. Some patients had no subtype annotation. The study's findings and limits: Under the F measure, samples that were prepared in one batch clustered strongly together. Those with multiple sclerosis, the patient group, showed significantly lower normalized Chao1 diversity than controls. About five TRBV segments, including TRBV5-6, TRBV5-1 and TRBV20-1, were more frequent in patients than controls.

A note on this clonotype: What it recognizes is unknown.

The TCR beta cDNA libraries contained unique molecular identifiers. A population of 1 to 10 million T cells gave rise to a few hundred thousand cDNA molecules. TCRdb passed the PCR reads through MiXCR, listing each CDR3 protein once. The sample lists 450,000 to 650,000 distinct CDR3 sequences; about 44% were seen once. This CDR3 has 14 amino acids. The germline V gene encodes CDR1 MGHDK and CDR2 SYGVNS. V was cut by 6 bases and J by 7 bases, with 18 bases left in between. The sample taken for sequencing was blood. The rearrangement uses TRBV25-1 and TRBJ1-2; D might be TRBD1 (6 bases). The receptor was isolated from a girl between 5 and 17 years old with multiple sclerosis. This chain's CDR3 is CASRQTGGDSGYTF. Written as DNA, the CDR3 is TGTGCCAGCAGGCAGACAGGTGGCGATTCTGGCTACACCTTC.